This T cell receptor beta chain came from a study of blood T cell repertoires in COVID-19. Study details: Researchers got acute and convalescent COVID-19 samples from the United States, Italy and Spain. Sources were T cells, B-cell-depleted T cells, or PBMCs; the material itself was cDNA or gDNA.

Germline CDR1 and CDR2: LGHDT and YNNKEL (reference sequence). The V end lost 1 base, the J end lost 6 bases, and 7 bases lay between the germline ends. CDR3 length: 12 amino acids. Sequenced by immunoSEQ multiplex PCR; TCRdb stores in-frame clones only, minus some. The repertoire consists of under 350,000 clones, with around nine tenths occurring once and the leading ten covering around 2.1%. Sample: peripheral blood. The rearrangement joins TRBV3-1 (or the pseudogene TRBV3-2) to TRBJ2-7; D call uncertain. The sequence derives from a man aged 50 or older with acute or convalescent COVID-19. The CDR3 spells CASSQGSGEQYF. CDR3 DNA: TGTGCCAGCAGCCAAGGCTCCGGCGAGCAGTACTTC.